This T cell receptor beta chain originates from a study of human T cells and chemical hapten exposure. Only a few counts were recorded for this clonotype. Germline loops: CDR1 SQVTM, CDR2 ANQGSEA. CDR3 length equals 16 residues. Between the trimmed V and J ends, which lost 1 base and 7 bases, there was a span of 20 bases. Using its own MiXCR run on the RACE reads, TCRdb lists one record per CDR3 protein. This sample yields about 180,000 distinct CDR3 sequences, of which 25% to 35% are seen a single time; approximately 3% belongs to the top ten. Time point here: pre-sensitization, week 0. Specified treatment: therapeutic diphenylcyclopropenone sensitization with weekly scalp DPC.

The receptor was isolated from a woman aged 25 to 45 with alopecia areata. Some clones in this sample may be carry-over from other donors' samples. The gene calls are TRBV29-1 and TRBJ2-1; D is perhaps TRBD1 (6 bases). This specimen consisted of whole blood, obtained in connection with sensitization to the hapten diphenylcyclopropenone (DPC). The CDR3, as DNA: TGCAGCGTTGAAGTTTCCGGGACACGGGGTAGGAATGAGCAGTTCTTC. Translating gives CSVEVSGTRGRNEQFF.